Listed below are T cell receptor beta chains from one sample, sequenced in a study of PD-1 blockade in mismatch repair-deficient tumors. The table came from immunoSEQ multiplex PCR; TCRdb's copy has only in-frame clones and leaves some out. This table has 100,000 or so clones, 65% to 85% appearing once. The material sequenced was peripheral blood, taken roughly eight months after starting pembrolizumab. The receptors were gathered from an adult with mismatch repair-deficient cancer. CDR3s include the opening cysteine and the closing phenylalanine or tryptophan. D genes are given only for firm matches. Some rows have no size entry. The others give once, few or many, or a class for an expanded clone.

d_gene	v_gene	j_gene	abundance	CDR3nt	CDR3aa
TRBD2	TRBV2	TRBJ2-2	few	TGTGCCAGCAGTCCTCGTCGGGGGGCCGGGGAGCTGTTTTTT	CASSPRRGAGELFF
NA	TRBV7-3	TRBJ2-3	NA	TGTGCCAGCAGCCCAGGGGTGGTAGAGGGTAGCACAGATACGCAGTATTTT	CASSPGVVEGSTDTQYF
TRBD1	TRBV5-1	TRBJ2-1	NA	TGCGCCAGCAGCCTTACGGGACAGGGGCGCAATGAGCAGTTCTTC	CASSLTGQGRNEQFF
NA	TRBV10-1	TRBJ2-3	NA	TGCGCCAGCAGTGAATCGTCCGGTCGCACCACAGATACGCAGTATTTT	CASSESSGRTTDTQYF
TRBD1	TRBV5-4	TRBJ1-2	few	TGTGCCAGCAGCTCTCCAGGGGGCGATGGCTACACCTTC	CASSSPGGDGYTF
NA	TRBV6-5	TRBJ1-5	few	TGTGCCAGCAGCTACGGACGGAGACAGCCCCAGCATTTT	CASSYGRRQPQHF
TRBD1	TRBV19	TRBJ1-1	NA	TGTGCCAGTATGGGGAGGGGGCTTGAGACTGAAGCTTTCTTT	CASMGRGLETEAFF
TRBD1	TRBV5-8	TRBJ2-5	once	TGTGCCAGCAGCTTGGCCGTGACAGGGGATCAAGAGACCCAGTACTTC	CASSLAVTGDQETQYF
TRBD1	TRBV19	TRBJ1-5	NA	TGTGCCAGTAGCTTAGAATCAGGGGGGAATCAGCCCCAGCATTTT	CASSLESGGNQPQHF
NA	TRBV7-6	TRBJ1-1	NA	TGTGCCAGCAGCTCCGGCGCCCACGGGGACACTGAAGCTTTCTTT	CASSSGAHGDTEAFF
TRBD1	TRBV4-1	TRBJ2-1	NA	TGCGCCAGCAGCCAAGTACCGGGACAGGGGGTGGGTGAGCAGTTCTTC	CASSQVPGQGVGEQFF
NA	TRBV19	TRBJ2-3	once	TGTGCCAGTAGTATTGAAGGTTTCACAGATACGCAGTATTTT	CASSIEGFTDTQYF
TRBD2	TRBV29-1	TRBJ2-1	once	TGCAGCGTGGGGACTAGGAAGGACAATGAGCAGTTCTTC	CSVGTRKDNEQFF
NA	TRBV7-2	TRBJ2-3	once	TGTGCCAGCAGCCCCCGGGCTACAGAGCCAGTTACGCAGTATTTT	CASSPRATEPVTQYF
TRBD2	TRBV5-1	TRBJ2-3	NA	TGCGCCAGCAGCTTGGGGACTAGTGGGTCCGCAGATACGCAGTATTTT	CASSLGTSGSADTQYF
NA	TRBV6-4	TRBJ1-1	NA	TGTGCCAGCAGTGACTCCGACGTGAACACTGAAGCTTTCTTT	CASSDSDVNTEAFF
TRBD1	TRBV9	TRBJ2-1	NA	TGTGCCAGCAGCGGGGGACAGGGGTTGTACAATGAGCAGTTCTTC	CASSGGQGLYNEQFF
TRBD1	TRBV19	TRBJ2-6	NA	TGTGCCAGTAGTATAGAGACGGGACAGGGAACGTCTGGGGCCAACGTCCTGACTTTC	CASSIETGQGTSGANVLTF